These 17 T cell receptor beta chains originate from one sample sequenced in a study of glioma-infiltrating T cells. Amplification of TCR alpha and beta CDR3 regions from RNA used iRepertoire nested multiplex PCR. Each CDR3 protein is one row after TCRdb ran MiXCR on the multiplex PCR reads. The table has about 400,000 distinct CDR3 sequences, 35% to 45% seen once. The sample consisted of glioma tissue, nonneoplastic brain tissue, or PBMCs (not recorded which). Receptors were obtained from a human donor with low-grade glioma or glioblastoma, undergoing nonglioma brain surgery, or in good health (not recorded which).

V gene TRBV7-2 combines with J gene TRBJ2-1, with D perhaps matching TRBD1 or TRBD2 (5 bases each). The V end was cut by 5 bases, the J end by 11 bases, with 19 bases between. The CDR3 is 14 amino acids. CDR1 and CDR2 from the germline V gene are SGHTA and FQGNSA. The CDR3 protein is CASSPSPGPVKQFF. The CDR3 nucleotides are TGTGCCAGCAGCCCTTCCCCGGGACCGGTAAAGCAGTTCTTC.

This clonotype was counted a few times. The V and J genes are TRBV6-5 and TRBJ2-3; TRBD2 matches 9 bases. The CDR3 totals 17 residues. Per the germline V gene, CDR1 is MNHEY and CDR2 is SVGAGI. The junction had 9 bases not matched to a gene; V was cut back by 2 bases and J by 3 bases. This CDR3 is CASSYAPRTSETDTQYF. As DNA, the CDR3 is TGTGCCAGCAGTTACGCCCCCAGGACTAGCGAGACAGATACGCAGTATTTT.

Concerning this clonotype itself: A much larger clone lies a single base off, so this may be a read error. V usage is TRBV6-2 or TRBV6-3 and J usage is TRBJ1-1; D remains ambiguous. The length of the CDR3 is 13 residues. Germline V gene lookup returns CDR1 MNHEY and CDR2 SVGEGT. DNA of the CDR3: TGTGCCAGCATCAAGGAGGGTAACACTGAAGCTTCCTTT. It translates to CASIKEGNTEASF.

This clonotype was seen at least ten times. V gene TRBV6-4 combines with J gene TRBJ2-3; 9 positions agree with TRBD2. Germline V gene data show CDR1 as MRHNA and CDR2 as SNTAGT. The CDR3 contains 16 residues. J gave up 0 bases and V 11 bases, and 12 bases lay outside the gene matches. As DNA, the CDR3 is TGTGCCCGCTCGAAGGGACTAGCAATTAGCACAGATACGCAGTATTTT. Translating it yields CARSKGLAISTDTQYF.

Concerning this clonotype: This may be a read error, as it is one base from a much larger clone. For the CDR3, the DNA is TGTGCCAGCACCCGGACAGGTTCCTCCAACAATGAGCAGTTCTTC. It is translated as CASTRTGSSNNEQFF. The rearrangement joins TRBV27 to TRBJ2-1, with TRBD1 identical over 7 bases. This CDR3 comprises 15 residues. Per germline, CDR1 MNHEY and CDR2 SMNVEV (reference sequence).

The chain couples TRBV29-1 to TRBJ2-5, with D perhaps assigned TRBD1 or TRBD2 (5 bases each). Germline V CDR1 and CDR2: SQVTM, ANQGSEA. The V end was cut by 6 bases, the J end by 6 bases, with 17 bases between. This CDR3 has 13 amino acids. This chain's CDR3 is CSVGRDPGQTQYF. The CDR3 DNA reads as TGCAGCGTCGGCCGGGACCCAGGACAGACCCAGTACTTC.

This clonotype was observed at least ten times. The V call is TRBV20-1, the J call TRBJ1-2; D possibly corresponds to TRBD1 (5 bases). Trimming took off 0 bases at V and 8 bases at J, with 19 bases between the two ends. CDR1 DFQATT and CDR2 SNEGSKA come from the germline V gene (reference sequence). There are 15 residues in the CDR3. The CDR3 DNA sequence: TGCAGTGCTAGAGATGGGGCAGTTTCAAGCGAAGGCTACACCTTC. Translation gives CSARDGAVSSEGYTF.

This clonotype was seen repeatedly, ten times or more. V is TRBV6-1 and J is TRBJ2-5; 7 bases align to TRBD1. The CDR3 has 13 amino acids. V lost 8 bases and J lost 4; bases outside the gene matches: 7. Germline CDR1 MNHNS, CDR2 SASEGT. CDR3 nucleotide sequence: TGTGCCAGCGGAGAACGGACAGGAGAGACCCAGTACTTC. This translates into CASGERTGETQYF.

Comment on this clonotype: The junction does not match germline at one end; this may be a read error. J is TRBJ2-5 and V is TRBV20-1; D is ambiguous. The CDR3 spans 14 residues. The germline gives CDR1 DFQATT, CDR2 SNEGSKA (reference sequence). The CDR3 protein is CSGVGSTRLETRYF. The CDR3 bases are TGCAGTGGGGTCGGCAGCACCAGGCTGGAGACCCGGTACTTC.

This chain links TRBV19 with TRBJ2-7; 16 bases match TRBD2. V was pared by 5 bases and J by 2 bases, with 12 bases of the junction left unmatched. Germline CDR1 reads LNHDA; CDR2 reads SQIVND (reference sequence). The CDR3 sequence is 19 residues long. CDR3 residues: CASSAKRTGTSGRAYEQYF. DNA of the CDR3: TGTGCCAGTAGTGCCAAGAGGACAGGGACTAGCGGGAGGGCCTACGAGCAGTACTTC.

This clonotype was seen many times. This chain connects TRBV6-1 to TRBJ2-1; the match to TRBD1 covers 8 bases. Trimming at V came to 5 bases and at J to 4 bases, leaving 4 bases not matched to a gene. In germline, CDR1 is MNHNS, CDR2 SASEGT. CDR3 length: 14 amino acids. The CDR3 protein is CASSPGQGYNEQFF. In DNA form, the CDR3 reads TGTGCCAGCAGTCCCGGACAGGGTTACAATGAGCAGTTCTTC.

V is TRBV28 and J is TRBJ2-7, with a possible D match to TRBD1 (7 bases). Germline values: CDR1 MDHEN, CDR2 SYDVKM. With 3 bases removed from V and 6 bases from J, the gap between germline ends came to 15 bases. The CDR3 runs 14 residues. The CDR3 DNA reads TGTGCCAGCAGTTTGCCCTACAGGGGAGGCGAGCAGTACTTC. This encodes CASSLPYRGGEQYF.

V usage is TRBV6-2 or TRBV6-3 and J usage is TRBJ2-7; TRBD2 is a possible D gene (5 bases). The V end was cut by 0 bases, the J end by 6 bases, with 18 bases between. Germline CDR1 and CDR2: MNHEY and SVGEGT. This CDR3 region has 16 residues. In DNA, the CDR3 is TGTGCCAGCAGTTACTCGTCTAGCCCTTCGGGTGGCGAGCAGTACTTC. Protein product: CASSYSSSPSGGEQYF.

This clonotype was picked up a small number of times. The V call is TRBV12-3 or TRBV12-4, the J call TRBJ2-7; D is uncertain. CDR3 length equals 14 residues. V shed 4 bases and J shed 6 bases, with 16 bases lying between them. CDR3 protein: CASSSLNGFGEQYF. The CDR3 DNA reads TGTGCCAGCAGTTCACTCAATGGGTTCGGCGAGCAGTACTTC.

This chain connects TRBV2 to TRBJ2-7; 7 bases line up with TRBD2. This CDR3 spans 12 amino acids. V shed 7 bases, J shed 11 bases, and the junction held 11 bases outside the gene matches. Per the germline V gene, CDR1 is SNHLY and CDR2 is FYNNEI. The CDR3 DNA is TGTGCCAGCACCTGGGCGGGAGTGGTCGAGTACTTC. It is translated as CASTWAGVVEYF.

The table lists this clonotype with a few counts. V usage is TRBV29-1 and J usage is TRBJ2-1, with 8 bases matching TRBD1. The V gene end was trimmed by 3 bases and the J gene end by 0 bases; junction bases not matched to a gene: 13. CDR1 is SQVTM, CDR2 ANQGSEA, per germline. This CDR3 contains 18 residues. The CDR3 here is CSVDQTRTGLGSYNEQFF. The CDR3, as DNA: TGCAGCGTTGACCAAACCCGGACAGGGCTAGGCTCCTACAATGAGCAGTTCTTC.

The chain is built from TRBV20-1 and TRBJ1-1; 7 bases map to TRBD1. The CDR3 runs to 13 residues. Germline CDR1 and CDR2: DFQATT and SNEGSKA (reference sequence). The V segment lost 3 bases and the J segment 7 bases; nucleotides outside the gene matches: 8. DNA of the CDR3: TGCAGTGCTAGGGGGAGGGGGCGTTTTGAAGCTTTCTTT. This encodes CSARGRGRFEAFF.